The 19 T cell receptor beta chains reported below all come from one sample, sequenced in a study of blood T cell repertoires in COVID-19. Libraries were prepared by immunoSEQ multiplex PCR; TCRdb keeps only in-frame clonotypes and omits some of them. The repertoire holds about 200,000 clones, with around nine tenths as singletons. Source material: peripheral blood. The receptors shown here come from a man aged 50 to 59 with COVID-19, enrolled during active disease.

V and J are TRBV2 and TRBJ1-4; the D is unclear. V lost 7 bases and J lost 0, with 9 bases in between. The CDR3 is 14 amino acids. In germline, CDR1 is SNHLY, CDR2 FYNNEI. The CDR3 is CASKQRATNEKLFF. The DNA of the CDR3 is TGTGCCAGCAAGCAGCGAGCAACTAATGAAAAACTGTTTTTT.

This clone has only a few counts. The chain combines TRBV19 with TRBJ2-2; D is undetermined. The CDR3 has 12 residues. With 3 bases removed from V and 6 bases from J, the gap between germline ends came to 5 bases. Per the germline V gene, CDR1 is LNHDA and CDR2 is SQIVND (reference sequence). Here the CDR3 DNA reads TGTGCCAGTAGTATTCAGTCCGGGGAGCTGTTTTTT. Encoded protein: CASSIQSGELFF.

The chain employs TRBV4-2 and TRBJ2-2; 12 bases align to TRBD2. Germline assignment: CDR1 LGHNA and CDR2 YNFKEQ. Trimming at V came to 1 base and at J to 5 bases, leaving 14 bases not matched to a gene. The CDR3 contains 20 residues. The CDR3 protein is CASSQATTSGRGLETGELFF. The CDR3 nucleotides read TGTGCCAGCAGCCAAGCCACGACTAGCGGGAGAGGATTAGAGACCGGGGAGCTGTTTTTT.

Points on this clone: An end of the junction does not agree with germline; a read error may underlie this. The V call is TRBV6-7, the J call TRBJ1-1; D ambiguous. TRBV6-7 is an ORF, with its function uncertain. The CDR3 length is 12 residues. Written as DNA, the CDR3 is TGTGCCAGCAGTTACCCCGTAGTGAAGATGATCTTT. It translates to CASSYPVVKMIF.

The chain carries TRBV7-8 and TRBJ2-5, with 9 bases aligning to TRBD2. The CDR3 loop spans 16 amino acids. The germline CDR1 and CDR2 sequences are SGHVS and FQNEAQ. Trimming cost V 4 bases and J 7 bases; bases outside gene matches: 13. The CDR3 DNA reads as TGTGCCAGCAGCTCAATAAGCGGGAGGCCCAGGACGACCCAGTACTTC. Translating it yields CASSSISGRPRTTQYF.

V usage is TRBV6-2 or TRBV6-3 and J usage is TRBJ2-3; 8 nucleotides agree with TRBD2. CDR1 MNHEY and CDR2 SVGEGT come from the germline V gene. This CDR3 region has 15 residues. The trim removed 5 bases at V and 1 base at J, leaving 5 bases unmatched. For the CDR3, the DNA is TGTGCCAGCAGTCGAGCGGGGGCCCGCACAGATACGCAGTATTTT. This gives the protein CASSRAGARTDTQYF.

This chain connects TRBV6-5 to TRBJ2-6, with D unresolved. Trimming took off 1 base at V and 1 base at J, with 5 bases between the two ends. Germline CDR1 is MNHEY and CDR2 is SVGAGI. This CDR3 region has 15 residues. CDR3 sequence reads: CASSYWASGANVLTF. DNA of the CDR3: TGTGCCAGCAGTTACTGGGCTTCTGGGGCCAACGTCCTGACTTTC.

A few counts support this clone. The V gene is TRBV19, the J gene TRBJ1-2; D possibly corresponds to TRBD1 (6 bases). The CDR3 is 18 amino acids. V lost 3 bases, J lost 7 bases, and 27 bases lay in between. Germline CDR1 and CDR2: LNHDA and SQIVND (reference sequence). CDR3 region: CASSMIRDTGRSASGYTF. In DNA form, the CDR3 reads TGTGCCAGTAGTATGATAAGGGACACGGGGAGATCAGCAAGTGGCTACACCTTC. Full variable domain (rest looked up from reference TRBV19 and TRBJ1-2): DGGITQSPKYLFRKEGQNVTLSCEQNLNHDAMYWYRQDPGQGLRLIYYSQIVNDFQKGDIAEGYSVSREKKESFPLTVTSAQKNPTAFYLCASSMIRDTGRSASGYTFGSGTRLTVV.

This chain uses TRBV29-1 with TRBJ2-7; 7 nucleotides match TRBD1. CDR1 is SQVTM, CDR2 ANQGSEA, per germline. CDR3 length: 12 amino acids. The V gene end was trimmed by 5 bases and the J gene end by 2 bases; junction bases not matched to a gene: 3. CDR3 protein: CSVMTGPYEQYF. The DNA for the CDR3 is TGCAGCGTTATGACAGGGCCCTACGAGCAGTACTTC.

V usage is TRBV2 and J usage is TRBJ1-4; 9 nucleotides match TRBD1. This CDR3 is built from 14 residues. Germline loops: CDR1 SNHLY, CDR2 FYNNEI. The junction had 10 bases not matched to a gene; V was cut back by 10 bases and J by 7 bases. CDR3 loop: CAIQEGTGSEKLFF. CDR3 nucleotide sequence: TGTGCCATCCAGGAAGGGACAGGGAGTGAAAAACTGTTTTTT.

The V and J genes are TRBV7-8 and TRBJ1-5; D is undetermined. The V end was cut by 1 base, the J end by 7 bases, with 8 bases between. Looked up from germline, CDR1 is SGHVS and CDR2 is FQNEAQ. This CDR3 has 13 amino acids. CDR3 bases: TGTGCCAGCAGCTTAGACGGGTTACAGCCCCAGCATTTT. Translated, it gives CASSLDGLQPQHF.

The chain recombines TRBV5-1 with TRBJ2-3, with 10 bases aligning to TRBD2. With V trimmed by 3 bases and J by 2 bases, 3 bases remained unmatched. Germline assignment: CDR1 SGHRS and CDR2 YFSETQ. The length of the CDR3 is 15 residues. CDR3 nucleotides: TGCGCCAGCAGCTGGAGCGGGAGGGCCACAGATACGCAGTATTTT. It translates to CASSWSGRATDTQYF.

The rearrangement joins TRBV18 to TRBJ2-7; D might be TRBD1 (6 bases). The CDR3 is 16 residues long. CDR1 and CDR2 from the germline V gene are KGHSH and LQKENI. The ends were cut back, 0 bases at V and 0 bases at J, with 12 bases in the middle. CDR3 in amino acids: CASSPPDRTYSYEQYF. CDR3 DNA sequence: TGTGCCAGCTCACCACCAGACAGGACCTACTCCTACGAGCAGTACTTC. The variable domain in full, with the rest retrieved from reference TRBV18 and TRBJ2-7, is NAGVMQNPRHLVRRRGQEARLRCSPMKGHSHVYWYRQLPEEGLKFMVYLQKENIIDESGMPKERFSAEFPKEGPSILRIQQVVRGDSAAYFCASSPPDRTYSYEQYFGPGTRLTVT.

The chain joins TRBV4-3 to TRBJ2-1, with a possible D match to TRBD2 (5 bases). The CDR3 consists of 14 residues. Per germline, CDR1 LGHNA and CDR2 YSLEER. V was cut by 4 bases and J by 8 bases, with 15 bases left in between. CDR3 residues: CASSRGILMDEQFF. The CDR3, as DNA: TGCGCCAGCAGCCGAGGGATCCTTATGGATGAGCAGTTCTTC.

The chain's CDR3 is CASSLVGVGSYEQYF. The CDR3 nucleotides read TGTGCCAGCAGCTTGGTGGGAGTGGGCTCCTACGAGCAGTACTTC. The V and J genes are TRBV5-8 and TRBJ2-7, with D possibly matching TRBD2 (5 bases). The CDR3 runs 15 residues. Trimming cost V 0 bases and J 0 bases, with 10 bases left between them. CDR1 and CDR2 from the germline V gene are SGHTS and YDEGEE.

The V gene is TRBV7-8, the J gene TRBJ1-6, with D possibly being TRBD1 (6 bases). The germline V gene encodes CDR1 SGHVS and CDR2 FQNEAQ. The CDR3 extends over 16 amino acids. Between the trimmed V and J ends, which lost 5 bases and 7 bases, there was a span of 18 bases. The CDR3, as DNA: TGTGCCAGCAGCCCGAGGGGGGGTACGAGGAATTCACCCCTCCACTTT. Its translation is CASSPRGGTRNSPLHF.

The chain recombines TRBV19 with TRBJ1-5, with D maybe TRBD1 (5 bases). The V end lost 4 bases, the J end lost 0 bases, and 10 bases lay between the germline ends. From germline, CDR1 is LNHDA and CDR2 SQIVND (reference sequence). This CDR3 is 15 amino acids long. The CDR3 region has the DNA TGTGCCAGTAGTAGGACACGGTATAGCAATCAGCCCCAGCATTTT. Translated: CASSRTRYSNQPQHF. The whole variable domain, remainder taken from reference TRBV19 and TRBJ1-5, is DGGITQSPKYLFRKEGQNVTLSCEQNLNHDAMYWYRQDPGQGLRLIYYSQIVNDFQKGDIAEGYSVSREKKESFPLTVTSAQKNPTAFYLCASSRTRYSNQPQHFGDGTRLSIL.

The chain couples TRBV4-3 to TRBJ2-7; TRBD1 might be the D (6 bases). CDR1 and CDR2 (germline): LGHNA, YSLEER. CDR3 length equals 16 residues. Trimming took off 0 bases at V and 0 bases at J, with 12 bases between the two ends. This CDR3 reads CASSQDPDSSSYEQYF. The CDR3 DNA reads TGCGCCAGCAGCCAAGATCCGGACAGCAGCTCCTACGAGCAGTACTTC.

About this clone itself: The final CDR3 position lacks the conserved phenylalanine or tryptophan, pointing to a likely read error. It is unclear where the CDR3 begins or ends on the DNA, so no DNA is shown, and the CDR3 is as TCRdb lists it. The chain combines TRBV7-2 with TRBJ2-3; the table's D call, TRBD1, has no DNA check behind it. Termini included, the CDR3 measures 13 amino acids. Germline V lookup: CDR1 SGHTA, CDR2 FQGNSA. The CDR3 is CASSPGQGRGLAG.